This record covers a single T cell receptor (beta chain). The data derive from a study of blood T cell repertoires in COVID-19. On the study more broadly: T cells, B-cell-depleted T cells, or PBMCs provided the cDNA or gDNA that served as material.

Germline values: CDR1 MDHEN, CDR2 SYDVKM. V dropped 8 bases and J dropped 0 bases, with 11 bases sitting between them. The CDR3 loop spans 14 amino acids. Per the original data handling: Using reference gene primer amplification, nucleated cell counts were estimated. Method: immunoSEQ multiplex PCR; TCRdb's copy keeps in-frame clones and lacks some. The V and J calls and clone size were taken over from that table, and D and trimming were inferred from the DNA. The sample comprises 350,000 to 500,000 clones, roughly 90% of which are singletons, and approximately 1.5% rests with the top ten. Researchers sorted participants into cohorts using their self-reported clinical history. Exposed enrollees had met someone with a PCR-confirmed or clinician-diagnosed COVID-19 case at some point within the 2 weeks before study entry.

The chain is built from TRBV28 and TRBJ1-3, with D maybe TRBD1 (5 bases). Source material: PBMCs or T cells enriched from blood (not recorded which). This clonotype was sampled from a young woman who had been exposed to COVID-19. Here the CDR3 DNA reads TGTGCCAGCGCGGGGCCCGTCTCTGGAAACACCATATATTTT. As protein: CASAGPVSGNTIYF.